Included here is one T cell receptor (beta chain) sequence, with context. This clonotype was counted at least ten times. The antigen it binds to is not known. Base qualities are not at hand, and no much larger clone is one base apart. These data come from a study of T cells in Graves' hyperthyroidism and ophthalmopathy (dated by TCRdb to the late 2010s). Concerning the study at large: Peripheral blood samples were taken at initial diagnosis, before any treatment was given. The approximately 100 discovery patients were randomly divided into training and test sets at a 7:3 ratio. An independent validation cohort of under 20 hyperthyroidism patients and about 16 patients who later progressed to ophthalmopathy tested prospective prediction of ophthalmopathy. Thyroid tissue and blood T-cell repertoires from several Graves' hyperthyroidism patients were also compared in the study. TCR Vbeta CDR3 sequencing of fewer than 150 peripheral blood samples (fewer than 45 ophthalmopathy, approximately 80 hyperthyroidism and roughly 17 progressor patients) is reported in the paper. TCR V-J signatures able to tell the groups apart were searched for in a discovery cohort of 100 or so patients, of whom around 42 had Graves' ophthalmopathy and about 60 had stable Graves' hyperthyroidism. After sampling, hyperthyroidism patients received methimazole starting at 30 mg daily, and ophthalmopathy patients received high-dose intravenous methylprednisolone.

Ophthalmopathy patients had moderately to severely active disease, Clinical Activity Score of at least 3, NOSPECS grade of at least 4, and duration under 3 months. Any patient with an uncontrolled infection, another autoimmune disease, pregnancy or lactation was excluded. Clinical symptoms, serum thyroxine and TRAb, thyroid ultrasound, and orbital computed tomography formed the basis for the diagnoses. PBMCs were separated from over 9 ml of fresh peripheral blood using Ficoll-Paque density gradient centrifugation. Trizol reagent was used to extract total RNA, and RNA quality was then checked on an Agilent 2100 Bioanalyzer. Its CDR3 holds 18 amino acids, cysteine through phenylalanine. The DNA shown is the 54-base CDR3, in frame from base 1. The germline V gene sets CDR1 to KGHDR and CDR2 to SFDVKD. Trimmed from V: 4 bases; trimmed from J: 4 bases; junction bases lacking a gene match: 15. The TCR beta CDR3 regions were amplified from RNA transcripts. The TCR CDR3 was subjected to a first round of RT-PCR using the HTBI primer set and the Qiagen OneStep RT-PCR kit. The libraries were constructed in a second round of multiplex PCR and then size-selected and purified. Paired-end sequencing of the libraries was performed with 100 bp reads on an Illumina HiSeq2000. Turning to the authors' computational methods: SOAPnuke was used to process the raw data, with reads discarded if the reads contained adapters or uncalled bases, had a mean Phred below 15, or lacked an exact constant-primer or identifier match. High-quality paired reads were merged using COPE v1.2.5, and each unique nucleotide sequence was defined as a clonotype. MiTCR v1.1 was used to align the clonotypes against IMGT TRBV, TRBD and TRBJ reference segments. Only V-J combinations with frequency above 0.0001, covering 99.2% of repertoires, were analysed. The TCS score was defined as the ratio of F50 (clonal expansion) to E x V (chaos), calculated using BLOSUM62-based TCRdist between CDR3 peptides within each V-J. Welch's t-statistics and random forest reduced fewer than 550 V-J features to roughly 13, which were used in a naive Bayes classifier (R e1071). TCRdb ran its own pipeline on the public reads, namely fastp trimming at Q25 and MiXCR clone calling, and kept in-frame beta chains. Rows with a matching CDR3 protein are joined into one entry that keeps the most common DNA and genes. The V and J calls reflect TCRdb's pipeline rather than the authors' work. Across this sample there are 400,000 to 500,000 distinct CDR3 sequences, with around 15% seen only once. Clones ranked in the top ten supply less than 15% of the sample.

Study-level results and caveats: Most expanded thyroid clonotypes (frequency above 0.001) were also detected in blood, a finding suggesting that blood repertoires may reflect thyroid immune responses. A 13 V-J signature model separated ophthalmopathy from stable hyperthyroidism, with roughly 88% sensitivity and roughly 84% specificity in cross-validation and 80%/75% in testing. In validation, the model predicted progression to ophthalmopathy a median of about 6.5 months before onset, with over 60% sensitivity and roughly 73% specificity. No statistical method was used to set the sample size in advance, and investigators knew the group allocation.

This TCR was sampled from a man aged 18 to 29 with Graves' ophthalmopathy. The material sequenced was blood. The chain is assembled from TRBV24-1 and TRBJ2-1; TRBD1 lines up with 7 middle nucleotides. The CDR3 is CATSELWTGTRHYNEQFF. The base sequence is TGTGCCACCAGTGAACTCTGGACAGGAACGCGCCATTACAATGAGCAGTTCTTC.